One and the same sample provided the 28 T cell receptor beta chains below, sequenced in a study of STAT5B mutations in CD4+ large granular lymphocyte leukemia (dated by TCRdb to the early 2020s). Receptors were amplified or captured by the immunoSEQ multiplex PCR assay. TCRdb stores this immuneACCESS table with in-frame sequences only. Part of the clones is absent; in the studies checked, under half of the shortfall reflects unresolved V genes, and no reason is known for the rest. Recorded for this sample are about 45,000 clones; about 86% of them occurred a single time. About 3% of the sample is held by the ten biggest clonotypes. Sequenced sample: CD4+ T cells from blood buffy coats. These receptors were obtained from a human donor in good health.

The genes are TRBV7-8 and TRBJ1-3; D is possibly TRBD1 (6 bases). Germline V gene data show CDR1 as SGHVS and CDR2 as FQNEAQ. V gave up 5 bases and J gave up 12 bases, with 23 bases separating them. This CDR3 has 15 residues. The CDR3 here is CASSPGWGNQGNIYF. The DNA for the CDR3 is TGTGCCAGCAGCCCGGGGTGGGGGAATCAGGGGAACATATATTTT.

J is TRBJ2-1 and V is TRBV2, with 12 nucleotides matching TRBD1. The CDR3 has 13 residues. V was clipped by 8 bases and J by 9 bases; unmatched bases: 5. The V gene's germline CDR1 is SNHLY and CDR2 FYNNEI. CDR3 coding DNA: TGTGCCAGCCGGGACAGGGGGCAAAGTGAGCAGTTCTTC. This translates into CASRDRGQSEQFF.

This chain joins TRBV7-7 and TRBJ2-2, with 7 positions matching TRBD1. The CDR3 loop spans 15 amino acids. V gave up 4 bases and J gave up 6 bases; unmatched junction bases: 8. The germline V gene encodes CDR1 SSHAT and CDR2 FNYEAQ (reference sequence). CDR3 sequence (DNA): TGTGCCAGCAGCTCCCAGACAGGGATCCCCGGGGAGCTGTTTTTT. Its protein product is CASSSQTGIPGELFF.

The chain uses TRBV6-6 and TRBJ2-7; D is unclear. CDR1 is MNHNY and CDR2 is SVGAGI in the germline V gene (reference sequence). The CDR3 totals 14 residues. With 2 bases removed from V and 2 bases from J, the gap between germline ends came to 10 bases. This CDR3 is CASSYRVGTYEQYF. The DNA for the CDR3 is TGTGCCAGCAGTTACCGGGTTGGTACCTACGAGCAGTACTTC.

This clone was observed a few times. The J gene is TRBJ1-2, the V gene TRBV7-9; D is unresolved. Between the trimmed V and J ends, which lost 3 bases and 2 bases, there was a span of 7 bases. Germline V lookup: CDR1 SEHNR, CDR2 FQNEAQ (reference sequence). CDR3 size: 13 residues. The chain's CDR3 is CASSFGQNYGYTF. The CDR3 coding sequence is TGTGCCAGCAGCTTTGGGCAGAACTATGGCTACACCTTC.

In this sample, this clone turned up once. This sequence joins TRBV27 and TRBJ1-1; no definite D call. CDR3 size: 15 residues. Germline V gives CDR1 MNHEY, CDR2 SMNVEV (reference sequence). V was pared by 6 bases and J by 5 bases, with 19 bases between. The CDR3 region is CASSSLGDGVTEAFF. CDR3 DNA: TGTGCCAGCAGCTCGTTGGGAGACGGGGTGACTGAAGCTTTCTTT.

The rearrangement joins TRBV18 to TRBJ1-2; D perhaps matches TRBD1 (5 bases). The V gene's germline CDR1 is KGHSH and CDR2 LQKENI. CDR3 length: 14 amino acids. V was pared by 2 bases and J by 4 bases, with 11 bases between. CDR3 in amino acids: CASSPSSGRYGYTF. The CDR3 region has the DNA TGTGCCAGCTCACCATCATCGGGGCGCTATGGCTACACCTTC.

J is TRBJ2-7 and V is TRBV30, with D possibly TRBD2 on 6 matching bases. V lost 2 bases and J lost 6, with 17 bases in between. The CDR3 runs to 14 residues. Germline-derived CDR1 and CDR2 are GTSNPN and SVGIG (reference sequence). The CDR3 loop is CAWSIRGQGGEQYF. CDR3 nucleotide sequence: TGTGCCTGGAGTATCCGAGGGCAGGGAGGCGAGCAGTACTTC.

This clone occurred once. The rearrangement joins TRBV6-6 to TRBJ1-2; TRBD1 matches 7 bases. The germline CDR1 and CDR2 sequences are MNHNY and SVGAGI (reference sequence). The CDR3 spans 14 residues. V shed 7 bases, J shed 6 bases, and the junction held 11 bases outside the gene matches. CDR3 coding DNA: TGTGCCAGCAATACCAATACAGGGGTTGATGGCTACACCTTC. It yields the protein CASNTNTGVDGYTF.

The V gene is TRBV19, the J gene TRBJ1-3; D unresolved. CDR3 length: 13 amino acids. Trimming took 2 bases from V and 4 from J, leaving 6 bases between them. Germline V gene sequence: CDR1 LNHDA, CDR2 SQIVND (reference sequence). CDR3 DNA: TGTGCCAGTAGTATATCAGTCGGAAACACCATATATTTT. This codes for CASSISVGNTIYF.

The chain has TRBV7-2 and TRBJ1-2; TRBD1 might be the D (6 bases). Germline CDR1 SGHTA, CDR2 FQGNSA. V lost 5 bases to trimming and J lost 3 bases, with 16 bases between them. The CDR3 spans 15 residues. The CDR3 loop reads CASSVHRDEHYGYTF. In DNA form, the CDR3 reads TGTGCCAGCAGCGTGCACAGGGATGAACACTATGGCTACACCTTC.

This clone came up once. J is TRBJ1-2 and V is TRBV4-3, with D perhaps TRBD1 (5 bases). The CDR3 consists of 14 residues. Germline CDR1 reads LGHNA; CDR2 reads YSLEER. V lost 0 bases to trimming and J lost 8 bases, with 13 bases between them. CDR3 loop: CASSQEGGRRGYTF. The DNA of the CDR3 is TGCGCCAGCAGCCAAGAGGGGGGACGGAGAGGCTACACCTTC.

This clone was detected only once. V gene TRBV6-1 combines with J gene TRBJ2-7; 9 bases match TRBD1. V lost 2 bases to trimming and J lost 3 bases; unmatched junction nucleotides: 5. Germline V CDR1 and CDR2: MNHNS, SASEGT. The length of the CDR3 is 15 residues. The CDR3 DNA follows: TGTGCCAGCAGTGAAATAACAGGGGGCTACTACGAGCAGTACTTC. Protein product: CASSEITGGYYEQYF.

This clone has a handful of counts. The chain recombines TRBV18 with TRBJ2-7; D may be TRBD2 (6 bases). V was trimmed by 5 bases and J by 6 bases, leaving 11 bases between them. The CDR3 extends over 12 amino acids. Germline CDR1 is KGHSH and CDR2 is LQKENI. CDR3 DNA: TGTGCCAGCTCAGAGACCGGGGGCGAGCAGTACTTC. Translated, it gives CASSETGGEQYF.

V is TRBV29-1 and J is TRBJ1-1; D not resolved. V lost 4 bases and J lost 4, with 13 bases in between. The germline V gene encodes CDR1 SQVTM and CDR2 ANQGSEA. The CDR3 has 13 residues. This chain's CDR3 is CSVADVSGTEAFF. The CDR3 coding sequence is TGCAGCGTTGCCGATGTATCTGGCACTGAAGCTTTCTTT.

CDR3 coding DNA: TGCGCCAGCAGCTTGGCGCTTGCGGGAGGGCCCAATGAGCAGTTCTTC. Amino acid sequence: CASSLALAGGPNEQFF. J is TRBJ2-1 and V is TRBV5-1; 9 nucleotides align to TRBD2. The ends lost 0 bases at V and 6 bases at J; junction bases unmatched: 7. Germline-derived CDR1 and CDR2 are SGHRS and YFSETQ. CDR3 length: 16 residues.

The chain's CDR3 is CASSQQDRAATNEKLFF. Written as DNA, the CDR3 is TGCGCCAGCAGCCAACAAGACAGGGCTGCAACTAATGAAAAACTGTTTTTT. The V call is TRBV4-1, the J call TRBJ1-4; TRBD1 agrees at 7 bases. Germline CDR1 reads MGHRA; CDR2 reads YSYEKL. Losses at the gene ends were 2 bases for V and 0 bases for J; bases not matched to a gene: 6. This CDR3 has 17 amino acids.

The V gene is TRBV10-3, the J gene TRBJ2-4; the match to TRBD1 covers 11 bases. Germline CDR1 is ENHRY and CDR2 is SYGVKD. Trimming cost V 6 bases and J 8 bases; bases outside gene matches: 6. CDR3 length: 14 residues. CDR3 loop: CAISPGQGAYIQYF. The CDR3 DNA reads TGTGCCATCAGCCCTGGACAGGGGGCGTACATTCAGTACTTC.

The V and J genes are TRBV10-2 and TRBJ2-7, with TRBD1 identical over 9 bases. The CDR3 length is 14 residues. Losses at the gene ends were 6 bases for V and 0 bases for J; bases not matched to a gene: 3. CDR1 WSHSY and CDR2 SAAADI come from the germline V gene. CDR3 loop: CASRQGASSYEQYF. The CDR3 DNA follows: TGCGCCAGCAGACAGGGGGCGAGCTCCTACGAGCAGTACTTC.

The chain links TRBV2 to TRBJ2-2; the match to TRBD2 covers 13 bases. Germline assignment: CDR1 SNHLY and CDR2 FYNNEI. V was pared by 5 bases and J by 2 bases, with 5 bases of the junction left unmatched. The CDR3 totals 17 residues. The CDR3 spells CASSSGTSGTNTGELFF. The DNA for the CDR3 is TGTGCCAGCAGTTCAGGGACTAGCGGGACCAACACCGGGGAGCTGTTTTTT.

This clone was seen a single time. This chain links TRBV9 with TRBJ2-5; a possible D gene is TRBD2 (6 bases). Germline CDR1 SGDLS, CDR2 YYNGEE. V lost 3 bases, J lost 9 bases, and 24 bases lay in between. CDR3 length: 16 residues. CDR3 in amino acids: CASSGRLGGSVGAQYF. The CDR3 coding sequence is TGTGCCAGCAGCGGAAGGCTCGGGGGTTCCGTCGGGGCCCAGTACTTC.

DNA of the CDR3: TGTGCCAGCAGTTTATTCCTAGGGACTAGCGGGATGGACGAGCAGTACTTC. Its translation is CASSLFLGTSGMDEQYF. This sequence joins TRBV27 and TRBJ2-7; 13 positions agree with TRBD2. Trimming cost V 1 base and J 5 bases; bases outside gene matches: 8. Per the germline V gene, CDR1 is MNHEY and CDR2 is SMNVEV (reference sequence). The CDR3 runs to 17 residues.

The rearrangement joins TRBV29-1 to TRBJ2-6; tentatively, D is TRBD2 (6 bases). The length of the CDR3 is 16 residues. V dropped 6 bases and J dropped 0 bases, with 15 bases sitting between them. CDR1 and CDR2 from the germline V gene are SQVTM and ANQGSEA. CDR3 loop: CSVHEGLHSGANVLTF. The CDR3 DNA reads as TGCAGCGTCCACGAGGGACTCCACTCTGGGGCCAACGTCCTGACTTTC.

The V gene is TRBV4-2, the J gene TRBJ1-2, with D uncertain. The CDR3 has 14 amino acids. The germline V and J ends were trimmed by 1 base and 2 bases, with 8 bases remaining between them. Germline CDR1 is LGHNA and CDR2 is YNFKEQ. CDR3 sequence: CASSQGKANYGYTF. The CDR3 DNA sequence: TGTGCCAGCAGCCAAGGCAAGGCCAACTATGGCTACACCTTC.

CDR3: CASSLARQGRVNYGYTF. The DNA of the CDR3 is TGTGCCAGCAGCTTGGCGCGACAGGGGAGGGTTAACTATGGCTACACCTTC. The chain has TRBV5-5 and TRBJ1-2, with 8 positions matching TRBD1. The V gene's germline CDR1 is SGHKS and CDR2 YYEKEE (reference sequence). V lost 0 bases, J lost 1 base, and 8 bases stayed unmatched. CDR3 length: 17 amino acids.

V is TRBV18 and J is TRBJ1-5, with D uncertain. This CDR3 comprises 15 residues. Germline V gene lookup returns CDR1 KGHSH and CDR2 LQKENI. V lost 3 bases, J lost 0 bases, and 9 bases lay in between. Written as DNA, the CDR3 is TGTGCCAGCTCACCGGACTTGGGTAGCAATCAGCCCCAGCATTTT. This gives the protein CASSPDLGSNQPQHF.

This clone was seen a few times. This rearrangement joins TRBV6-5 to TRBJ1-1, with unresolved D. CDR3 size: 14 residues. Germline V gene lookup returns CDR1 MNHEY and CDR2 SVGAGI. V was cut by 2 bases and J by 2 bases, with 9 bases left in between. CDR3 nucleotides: TGTGCCAGCAGTTACATGATGACTAACACTGAAGCTTTCTTT. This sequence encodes CASSYMMTNTEAFF.

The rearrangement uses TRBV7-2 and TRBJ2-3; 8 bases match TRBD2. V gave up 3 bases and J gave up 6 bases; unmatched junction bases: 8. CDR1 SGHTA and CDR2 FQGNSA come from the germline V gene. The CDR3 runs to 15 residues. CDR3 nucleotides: TGTGCCAGCAGCTTGACAGCGGGGGCCGGCGATACGCAGTATTTT. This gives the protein CASSLTAGAGDTQYF.